At least ten counts were recorded for the clone carrying this T cell receptor (beta chain). Patients sequenced had flow cytometry evidence of CD8+CD57+ cell expansion. CDR3 length: 12 amino acids. Germline V gene sequence: CDR1 DFQATT, CDR2 SNEGSKA (reference sequence). Template material for TCR beta VDJ and CDR3 profiling consisted of genomic DNA. TCRdb passed the reads through MiXCR, listing each CDR3 protein once. Counted here are 450,000 to 550,000 distinct CDR3 sequences, around 33% occurring once; the ten biggest clones make up under 0.95%. This sample was included in a study of CD8+CD57+ T cells in acquired aplastic anemia.

The specimen sequenced was sorted CD4+, CD8+, or CD8+CD57+ T cells (not recorded which) from PBMCs. The sequence was collected from a human donor with aplastic anemia. The V and J genes are TRBV20-1 and TRBJ1-1; no clear D. The CDR3 region is CSTKRLNTEAFF. The DNA of the CDR3 is TGCAGCACCAAACGGCTGAACACTGAAGCTTTCTTT.